The rows below give T cell receptor beta chains drawn from one sample of a study of cytomegalovirus exposure and HLA in healthy donors. Clones were sequenced by immunoSEQ multiplex PCR, and TCRdb holds only the in-frame ones, with some missing. In the table there are about 190,000 clones, less than 90% of which are singletons. Material for sequencing was PBMCs. The receptors shown here come from a man in his forties or fifties in good health and CMV-seronegative. CDR3s include the opening cysteine and the closing phenylalanine or tryptophan. The D gene is left open where the match is weak. Part of the rows lack a size; the others show once, few, many or a class for expanded clones.

size	V	J	D	DNA	CDR3
-	TRBV5-5	TRBJ2-2	-	TGTGCCAGCACCCCCCGGGGAAGTCCGAACACCGGGGAGCTGTTTTTT	CASTPRGSPNTGELFF
-	TRBV7-3	TRBJ2-5	-	TGTGCCAGCGGCCGGGCGGGGGAGACCCAGTACTTC	CASGRAGETQYF
-	TRBV18	TRBJ1-3	-	TGTGCCAGCTCACCACCGAGCGTAAACACCATATATTTT	CASSPPSVNTIYF
-	TRBV5-1	TRBJ2-1	-	TGCGCCAGCAGCTTGCGGGACCCCCAGGGGAGTGAGCAGTTCTTC	CASSLRDPQGSEQFF
once	TRBV19	TRBJ2-4	TRBD2	TGTGCCAGTAGTCCGAGGACTAGCAGAAACATTCAGTACTTC	CASSPRTSRNIQYF
-	TRBV19	TRBJ2-7	TRBD2	TGTGCCAGTAGTATAGCCGGGCTAGCGGGAACCTACGAGCAGTACTTC	CASSIAGLAGTYEQYF
-	TRBV5-5	TRBJ2-5	TRBD1	TGTGCCAGCAGCGTCCCCCGACAGGGGGCTCAGACCCAGTACTTC	CASSVPRQGAQTQYF
-	TRBV28	TRBJ2-7	-	TGTGCCAGCAGTTTATACGGCGGGGCTTCCTACGAGCAGTACTTC	CASSLYGGASYEQYF
-	TRBV2	TRBJ2-6	TRBD2	TGTGCCAGCAGTCTAGCGGGATCATACTCTGGGGCCAACGTCCTGACTTTC	CASSLAGSYSGANVLTF
-	TRBV7-2	TRBJ2-1	-	TGTGCCAGCAGCCTACGCCGCAATGAGCAGTTCTTC	CASSLRRNEQFF
-	TRBV7-3	TRBJ2-3	-	TGTGCCAGTAGGTCAGGGGCCTCCACAGATACGCAGTATTTT	CASRSGASTDTQYF
-	TRBV19	TRBJ2-6	TRBD2	TGTGCCAGTAGTATAGGTCGACTAGCGGGGAGCTCTGGGGCCAACGTCCTGACTTTC	CASSIGRLAGSSGANVLTF
-	TRBV6-5	TRBJ2-7	TRBD1	TGTGCCAGCAGGCGGGACAGGCAACCCTACGAGCAGTACTTC	CASRRDRQPYEQYF
-	TRBV30	TRBJ2-3	TRBD2	TGTGCCTGGAGTTTTGCTAGCGGTAGCACAGATACGCAGTATTTT	CAWSFASGSTDTQYF
-	TRBV19	TRBJ1-2	TRBD1	TGTGCCAGTAAGTTGGGACAGGGAAGCTATGGCTACACCTTC	CASKLGQGSYGYTF
few	TRBV4-3	TRBJ2-1	TRBD2	TGCGCCAGCAGCCCGGGACTAGTATTCAATGAGCAGTTCTTC	CASSPGLVFNEQFF
-	TRBV7-2	TRBJ1-3	-	TGTGCCAGCAGTTCCTGGAGCTCTGGAAACACCATATATTTT	CASSSWSSGNTIYF
-	TRBV10-3	TRBJ2-5	-	TGTGCCATCAGTCGAGATATCGTAGAGACCCAGTACTTC	CAISRDIVETQYF
few	TRBV5-4	TRBJ2-7	TRBD1	TGTGCCAGCAGCACCCGGGACAGTTACGAGCAGTACTTC	CASSTRDSYEQYF
-	TRBV7-7	TRBJ2-5	-	TGTGCTAGCAGCTTTATCGGACTCCAAGAGACCCAGTACTTC	CASSFIGLQETQYF
-	TRBV6-1	TRBJ2-7	TRBD1	TGTGCCAGCAAGCAGACAGGGGTCAGCTCCTACGAGCAGTACTTC	CASKQTGVSSYEQYF
-	TRBV5-8	TRBJ2-3	TRBD2	TGTGCCAGCAGCCACGGACTAGCGGGAGGGACAGATACGCAGTATTTT	CASSHGLAGGTDTQYF
-	TRBV19	TRBJ1-1	-	TGTGCCAGTATCTCCGGGACTGATGCAAACACTGAAGCTTTCTTT	CASISGTDANTEAFF
-	TRBV29-1	TRBJ1-2	-	TGCAGCGTTGAAGGCCGGGAGGGTGGCTACACCTTC	CSVEGREGGYTF
-	TRBV4-1	TRBJ2-3	TRBD2	TGCGCCAGCAGCCAAGTCGAAGCTAGCGGGGGGGCTGGTACGCAGTATTTT	CASSQVEASGGAGTQYF
-	TRBV18	TRBJ2-7	TRBD2	TGTGCCAGCTCACCAGGGACTAGCGGCTACGAGCAGTACTTC	CASSPGTSGYEQYF
few	TRBV28	TRBJ1-2	TRBD1	TGTGCCAGCAGTTTACAGGGGGCGATCTATGGCTACACCTTC	CASSLQGAIYGYTF
-	TRBV10-3	TRBJ1-5	-	TGTGCCATCAGTGAGACGGGTCAGCCCCAGCATTTT	CAISETGQPQHF
-	TRBV19	TRBJ2-7	TRBD1	TGTGCCAGTAGTACGAACTCCCCGACAGGGATCTCCTACGAGCAGTACTTC	CASSTNSPTGISYEQYF
-	TRBV19	TRBJ2-5	TRBD2	TGTGCCAGTAGAGCGGGGGGGCCCCGTGAGACCCAGTACTTC	CASRAGGPRETQYF
-	TRBV5-4	TRBJ2-2	TRBD2	TGTGCCAGCAGGGGACTAGCGGGAGGAACCGGGGAGCTGTTTTTT	CASRGLAGGTGELFF
once	TRBV7-9	TRBJ1-4	-	TGTGCCAGCAGCTCAAGCGCAGGGTTTGCTAATGAAAAACTGTTTTTT	CASSSSAGFANEKLFF
-	TRBV29-1	TRBJ2-5	-	TGCAGCACGGATAGCGTACGAGGGGAGACCCAGTACTTC	CSTDSVRGETQYF